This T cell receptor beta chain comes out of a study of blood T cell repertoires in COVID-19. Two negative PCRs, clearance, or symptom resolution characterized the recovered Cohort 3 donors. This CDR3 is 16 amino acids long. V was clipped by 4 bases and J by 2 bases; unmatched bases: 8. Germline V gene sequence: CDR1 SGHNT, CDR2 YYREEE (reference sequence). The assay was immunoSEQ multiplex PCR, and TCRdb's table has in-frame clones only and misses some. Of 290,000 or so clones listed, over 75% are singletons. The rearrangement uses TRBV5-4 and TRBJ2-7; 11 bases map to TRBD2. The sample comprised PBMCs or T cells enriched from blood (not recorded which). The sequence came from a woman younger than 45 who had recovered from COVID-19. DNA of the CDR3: TGTGCCAGCAGCCCAACCGTGGGACTAGCGGCCTACGAGCAGTACTTC. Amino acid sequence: CASSPTVGLAAYEQYF.